This T cell receptor (beta chain) was found in a study of cytomegalovirus exposure and HLA in healthy donors (dated 2017 in TCRdb). Concerning the study at large: In an earlier analysis of under 750 of the donors, 250 to 350 Gb of sequence data and some 100 million unique TCR beta sequences from about 179 million T cells were reported. Several DR-DQ haplotypes were handled as single units for association and clustering because linkage in the cohort was strong. To study patterns of TCR occurrence, a later analysis re-analyzed previously published TCR beta repertoires from 500 to 850 donors and added high-resolution HLA genotyping. In an earlier analysis of 500 to 650 of the donors, high-throughput TCR beta sequencing was used to judge whether each TCR beta V gene segment behaved as functional or pseudogenic. A later genetic analysis took genome-wide SNP genotypes for 398 of the 666 donors and used that subset as a discovery cohort. HLA typing covered class I and class II loci at four-digit resolution. Alongside the repertoire data, information on donor age, sex, ethnicity and CMV serostatus was compiled. Roughly 300 gigabases of sequencing data and 70 million to 100 million unique TCR sequences made up an early release that covered around 640 HLA-typed donors. The aim of the study was to test whether cataloging public T cell receptors could identify signatures of past pathogen exposure. Rather than drawing on any new phenotypic data, the later analysis identified candidate immune exposures from TCR beta sequences and the way those sequences occurred across donors. The study used immunosequencing to profile the T cell repertoires of 666 subjects and linked those repertoires to cytomegalovirus serostatus. Every discovery cohort repertoire had been produced on one sequencing platform. Of the 300 to 450 genotyped donors, roughly 76% were placed in the genetic ancestry cluster associated with self-reported Caucasian donors. In addition to the first cohort of approximately 670 subjects, a separate validation cohort of 120 different subjects was used. Typing coverage varied by locus: roughly 620-640 donors for A, B, C, DRB1 and DQB1; approximately 560 for DQA1; more than 600 for DPA1; some 470 for DPB1. Across about 380 genotyped donors of the cohort, an average of approximately 220,000 unique TCR beta nucleotide sequences per donor were sequenced, and roughly 20% of those sequences were non-productive. The study combined high-throughput TCR immunosequencing, statistical association of individual TCRs with disease status, and machine learning to predict cytomegalovirus infection status. Results and caveats for the whole study, not just this receptor: In vitro tests confirmed that three of the cytomegalovirus-associated TCR beta chains recognize cytomegalovirus antigens. Because counts were too low, 15 or so rarely observed V segments, including chromosome 9 orphons, were excluded from the earlier analysis of some 590 of the donors. In both the original and validation cohorts, the classifier was reported to diagnose cytomegalovirus status with high specificity and sensitivity. Strong co-occurrence of HLA alleles, especially DR and DQ, made assigning TCR associations to individual alleles difficult. At a false discovery rate of 0.05, a later analysis linked around 17,000 TCR beta sequences to specific HLA alleles. A later analysis found that TCR association rates varied across HLA loci, with DRB1 alleles showing the most associated TCRs and HLA-C alleles the fewest. Linkage disequilibrium might explain the correlated functional status among segregating V segments, but an unknown experimental factor could not be excluded. Only TCR beta chains were sequenced in this cohort, and the absence of alpha or paired-chain data limited detectable features. V-gene and J-gene trimming of TCR beta chains was associated with a missense DCLRE1C variant in a later genetic analysis, and the association was replicated in an independent cohort. A further reported finding was that TCR beta sequences accurately predicted the HLA-A and HLA-B alleles for most subjects in the first cohort. In an earlier analysis of 587 of the donors, most TCR beta V segments were observed in productive rearrangements about 87% or about 30% of the time, broadly matching IMGT annotations. In a later genetic analysis, fewer N-insertions in productive TCRs were reported among donors in an Asian-associated ancestry cluster than the approximately 710-donor mean. The only immune exposure information available for the cohort was CMV serostatus. Because HLA typing was unavailable for some donors at each locus, only the typed subset was used in association tests. In a later analysis, HLA-associated TCR beta chains were found to be more clonally expanded and to have lower generation probabilities than equally common non-associated chains. The authors suggested that the approach could potentially be generalized to other disease states and immunological phenotypes. In a later analysis, most CMV-associated TCR beta chains were found to appear HLA-restricted, with HLA associations seemingly driven largely by CMV exposure. The 87-base-pair reads could not distinguish some IMGT-functional V segments, including TRBV6-2 and TRBV6-3, so those segments were excluded. A group of highly shared sequence variants was considered likely to be a technical artifact of the sequencing pipeline. Most TCR sequences were seen in very few donors, while some public TCRs were found in many individuals. The study listed around 160 TCR beta chains as associated with cytomegalovirus. Several of the top co-occurrence clusters appeared to be linked to parvovirus B19, influenza, CMV and Epstein-Barr virus, according to a later analysis. Presence/absence analyses assumed roughly uniform sequencing depth across donors, an assumption that may not hold.

As regards this clone: No cognate antigen has been identified for it. Nothing much larger sits one base from this clone, and base qualities are not available.

The library was produced with the immunoSEQ multiplex PCR assay. The multiplex PCR relied on a mix of 60 forward primers for TCR Vbeta segments and 13 reverse primers for TCR Jbeta segments. Amplification of the CDR3 region of rearranged TCR beta genes was performed with a multiplex PCR assay on genomic DNA. Amplified TCR beta libraries were sequenced as 87-base-pair reads on the Illumina HiSeq System. Per the authors' processing: A later analysis tallied roughly 78 million unique TCR beta chains across the 650 to 750 repertoires, and approximately 12 million of those chains were shared by two or more donors. A nearest-neighbor algorithm error-corrected the raw reads and collapsed the reads into unique sequences, merging closely related sequences to remove PCR and sequencing errors. V, D and J gene segments were assigned by aligning CDR3 sequences to IMGT reference sequences. For a sequence to be retained, a match of at least six nucleotides to both a V gene segment and a J gene segment was required. A rearrangement counted as productive if the CDR3 had no stop codons and remained in frame with V and J, and every other rearrangement counted as non-productive. Following IMGT convention, CDR3 was defined as the stretch from the second conserved V-encoded cysteine up to the conserved J-encoded phenylalanine. In an earlier analysis of more than 550 of the donors, sequences lacking an unambiguous match to a single V gene segment were excluded. An earlier analysis of approximately 590 of the donors classified V segments as functional when productive rearrangements were above 56.7% and as segregating when the standard deviation between donors was above 5%. A statistical classification framework was developed to diagnose cytomegalovirus status using the catalog of TCR beta chain sequences. A later analysis assigned V and J genes by comparing TCR nucleotide sequences with IMGT/GENE-DB human TR gene sequences. The TCRdist pipeline was used in a later analysis to assign CDR3 sequences and most-parsimonious VDJ recombination scenarios. In a later analysis, each TCR beta chain was defined by its CDR3 amino acid sequence together with its V-gene family, and reads lacking a unique V-gene family were excluded. A later analysis removed over 500 highly shared, low-generation-probability nucleotide sequences to deal with suspected cross-contamination and a sequencing artifact. For each public chain, a later analysis derived a clonal expansion index from normalized ranks of inferred template counts within each repertoire. In a later analysis, generation probabilities were computed using a VDJ recombination model fitted to out-of-frame rearrangements, and the results were checked against IGoR. In a later analysis, hypergeometric tests were used to score TCR-TCR, TCR-HLA and TCR-CMV co-occurrence, with a repertoire-size bias correction applied to TCR pairs. A later analysis estimated false discovery rates by permuting HLA or CMV assignments 20 times. A later analysis grouped co-occurring TCRs with DBSCAN, adding TCRdist sequence similarity when clustering within HLA-allele-positive subsets. For co-occurrence clustering, repertoires with fewer than 30,000 or more than 120,000 public chains were excluded, along with a handful of repertoires with anomalous nucleotide sharing. TCRdb holds this immuneACCESS table with in-frame rearrangements only. Some clones are missing; in checked studies, unresolved V genes explain under half, and the rest has no known cause. That table supplies the V and J calls and clone size; D and trimming were determined from the DNA. Here the sample has more than 95,000 clones; around 60% occur a single time. The top ten clones comprise around 3.5% of the sample.

In total, 500 to 700 healthy bone marrow donors made up the cohort. At the time of sampling, all cohort members were nominally healthy, though unrecorded immune exposures were likely present. The donor was CMV seronegative and was included in the group of about 400 seronegative cohort members. Every donor gave a peripheral blood sample, and the peripheral blood mononuclear cells from that sample were used for TCR beta sequencing. Genomic DNA extraction from the blood cell samples was performed with the Qiagen DNeasy Blood Extraction Kit. There are 15 amino acids in the CDR3, from cysteine to phenylalanine inclusive. The DNA shown is the 45-base CDR3, in frame from base 1. In the germline V gene (reference sequence), CDR1 corresponds to LNHDA and CDR2 to SQIVND. Germline trimming amounts to 1 base on V and 5 bases on J, with 6 as the count of junction bases outside the gene matches.

The sequence is built from TRBV19 and TRBJ2-5; 8 of the junction bases match TRBD2. The sequenced sample consisted of PBMCs. This clonotype was obtained from a man between 60 and 75 years old in good health and CMV-seronegative. CDR3 sequence: CASSIASGGPETQYF. The bases read TGTGCCAGTAGTATAGCTTCGGGGGGGCCGGAGACCCAGTACTTC.